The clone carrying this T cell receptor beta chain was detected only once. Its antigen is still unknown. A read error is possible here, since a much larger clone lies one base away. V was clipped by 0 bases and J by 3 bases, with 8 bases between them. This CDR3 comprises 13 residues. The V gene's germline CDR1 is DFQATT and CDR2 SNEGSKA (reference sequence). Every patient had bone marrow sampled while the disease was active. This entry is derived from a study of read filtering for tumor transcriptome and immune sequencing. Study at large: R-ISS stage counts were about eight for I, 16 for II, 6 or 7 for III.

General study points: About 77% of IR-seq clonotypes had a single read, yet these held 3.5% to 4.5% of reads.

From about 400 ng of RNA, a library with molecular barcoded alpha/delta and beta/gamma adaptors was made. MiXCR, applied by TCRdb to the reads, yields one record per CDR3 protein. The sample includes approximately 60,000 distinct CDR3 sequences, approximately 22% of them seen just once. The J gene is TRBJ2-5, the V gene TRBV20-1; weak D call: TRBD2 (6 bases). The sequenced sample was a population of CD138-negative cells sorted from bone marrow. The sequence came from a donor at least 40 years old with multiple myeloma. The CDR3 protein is CSARDSGEETQYF. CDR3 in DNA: TGCAGTGCTAGAGACTCGGGGGAAGAGACCCAGTACTTC.